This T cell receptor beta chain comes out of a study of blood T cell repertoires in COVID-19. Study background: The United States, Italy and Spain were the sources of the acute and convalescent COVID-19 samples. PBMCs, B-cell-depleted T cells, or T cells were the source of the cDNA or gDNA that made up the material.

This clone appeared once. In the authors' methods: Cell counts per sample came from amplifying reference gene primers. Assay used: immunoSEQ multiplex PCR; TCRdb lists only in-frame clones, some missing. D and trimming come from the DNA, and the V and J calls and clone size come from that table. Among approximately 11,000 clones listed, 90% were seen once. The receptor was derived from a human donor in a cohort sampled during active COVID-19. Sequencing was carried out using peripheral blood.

The CDR3 DNA follows: TGTGCCAGTAGAGGGCGGGGGGGTAGATCTCTGAACACTGAAGCTTTCTTT. It translates to CASRGRGGRSLNTEAFF. V gene TRBV19 combines with J gene TRBJ1-1; weak D call: TRBD1 (5 bases). Trimming took 6 bases from V and 0 from J, leaving 20 bases between them. This CDR3 has 17 amino acids. Germline CDR1 LNHDA, CDR2 SQIVND (reference sequence).